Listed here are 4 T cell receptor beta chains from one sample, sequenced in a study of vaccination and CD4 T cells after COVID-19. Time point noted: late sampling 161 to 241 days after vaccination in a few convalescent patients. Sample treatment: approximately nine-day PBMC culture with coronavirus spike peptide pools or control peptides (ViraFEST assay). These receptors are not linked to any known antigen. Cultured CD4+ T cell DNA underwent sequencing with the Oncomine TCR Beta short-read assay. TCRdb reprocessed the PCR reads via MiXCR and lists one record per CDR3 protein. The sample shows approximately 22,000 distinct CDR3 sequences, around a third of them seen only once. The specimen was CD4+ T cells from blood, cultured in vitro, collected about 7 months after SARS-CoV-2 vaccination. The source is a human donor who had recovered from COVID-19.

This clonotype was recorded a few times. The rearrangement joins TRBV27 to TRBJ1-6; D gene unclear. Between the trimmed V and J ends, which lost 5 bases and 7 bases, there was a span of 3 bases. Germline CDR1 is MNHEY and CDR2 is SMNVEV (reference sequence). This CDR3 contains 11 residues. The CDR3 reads CASSPNSPLHF. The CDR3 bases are TGTGCCAGCAGTCCAAATTCACCCCTCCACTTT.

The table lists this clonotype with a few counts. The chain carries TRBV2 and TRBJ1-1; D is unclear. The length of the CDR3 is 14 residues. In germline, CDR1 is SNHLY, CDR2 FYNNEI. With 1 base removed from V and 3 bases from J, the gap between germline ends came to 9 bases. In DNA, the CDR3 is TGTGCCAGCAGTGAAGGTGGTTTCGACACTGAAGCTTTCTTT. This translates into CASSEGGFDTEAFF.

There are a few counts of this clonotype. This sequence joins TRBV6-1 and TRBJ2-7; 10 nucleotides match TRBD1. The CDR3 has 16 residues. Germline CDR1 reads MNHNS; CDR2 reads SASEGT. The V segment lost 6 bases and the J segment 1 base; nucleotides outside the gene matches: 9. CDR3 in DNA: TGTGCCAGCAGAAAGAACGAGGACAGGGGGTCCTACGAGCAGTACTTC. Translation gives CASRKNEDRGSYEQYF.

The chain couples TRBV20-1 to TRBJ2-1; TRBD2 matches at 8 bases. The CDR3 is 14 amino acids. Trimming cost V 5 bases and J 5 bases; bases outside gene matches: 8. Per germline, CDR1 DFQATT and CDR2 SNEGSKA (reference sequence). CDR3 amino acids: CSAELAGFDNEQFF. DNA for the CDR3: TGCAGTGCTGAGTTAGCGGGATTCGACAATGAGCAGTTCTTC.